Each of the 10 T cell receptor beta chains below was sequenced from the same sample in a study of T cells in localized non-small cell lung cancer. Sequenced by immunoSEQ multiplex PCR; TCRdb stores in-frame clones only, minus some. The sample lists around 5,600 clones, 20% to 25% seen once, with 8% to 10% in the top ten. Material: lung tumor tissue, obtained before any cancer treatment. The receptors were sampled from a female donor aged 60 or older with stage I lung adenocarcinoma.

This clone has a handful of counts. V usage is TRBV16 and J usage is TRBJ1-1; the D is unclear. The germline V gene encodes CDR1 KGHSY and CDR2 FQNENV. V was shortened by 0 bases and J by 2 bases, with 7 bases between the two germline ends. The CDR3 runs to 14 residues. CDR3 DNA: TGTGCCAGCAGCCAATCTACGGGTAACACTGAAGCTTTCTTT. It encodes CASSQSTGNTEAFF.

V gene TRBV19 combines with J gene TRBJ2-1; D is perhaps TRBD2 (6 bases). From germline, CDR1 is LNHDA and CDR2 SQIVND (reference sequence). Trimming took 1 base from V and 0 from J, leaving 13 bases between them. CDR3 length: 17 residues. CDR3 protein: CASSIGLALSSYNEQFF. CDR3 coding DNA: TGTGCCAGTAGTATAGGTCTAGCGCTAAGCTCCTACAATGAGCAGTTCTTC.

The chain joins TRBV28 to TRBJ2-7; D may correspond to TRBD1 or TRBD2 (5 bases each). Germline V gives CDR1 MDHEN, CDR2 SYDVKM. The CDR3 is 15 amino acids. V was shortened by 6 bases and J by 1 base, with 16 bases between the two germline ends. The CDR3 DNA reads as TGTGCCAGCAGCCCTCACCGGGACGGGTCCTACGAGCAGTACTTC. Translated, it gives CASSPHRDGSYEQYF.

This clone has a handful of counts. This chain uses TRBV6-8 with TRBJ2-7; 9 nucleotides match TRBD1. Germline assignment: CDR1 MNHGY and CDR2 SAAAGT. This CDR3 contains 18 residues. V shed 0 bases and J 1 base; nucleotides not matched to a gene: 10. CDR3 sequence: CASSYSITGQGNSYEQYF. The CDR3 region has the DNA TGTGCCAGCAGTTACTCGATAACGGGACAGGGAAATTCCTACGAGCAGTACTTC.

Sample share makes this clone medium-sized. The chain couples TRBV4-1 to TRBJ2-1, with a possible D match to TRBD1 (5 bases). V lost 0 bases and J lost 8, with 11 bases in between. This CDR3 has 14 residues. Germline loops: CDR1 MGHRA, CDR2 YSYEKL. As DNA, the CDR3 is TGCGCCAGCAGCCAAGAAAGACAGTATCATGAGCAGTTCTTC. Translated, it gives CASSQERQYHEQFF.

This clone was found a few times. V and J are TRBV18 and TRBJ2-1; D perhaps matches TRBD1 (6 bases). V was cut by 4 bases and J by 0 bases, with 10 bases left in between. The CDR3 runs 15 residues. Per germline, CDR1 KGHSH and CDR2 LQKENI. The CDR3 sequence: CASSQDSHSYNEQFF. The CDR3 DNA is TGTGCCAGCTCACAGGACAGTCACTCCTACAATGAGCAGTTCTTC.

In this sample, this clone turned up a few times. The J gene is TRBJ2-1, the V gene TRBV11-3; 10 nucleotides match TRBD2. Germline-derived CDR1 and CDR2 are SGHNT and YENEEA. J gave up 1 base and V 5 bases, and 11 bases lay outside the gene matches. This CDR3 is built from 18 residues. The chain's CDR3 is CASSPGAGGPSSYNEQFF. The CDR3 region has the DNA TGTGCCAGCAGCCCCGGAGCGGGAGGGCCTTCATCCTACAATGAGCAGTTCTTC.

The chain carries TRBV19 and TRBJ2-3; the D call may be TRBD1 or TRBD2 (5 bases each). The V gene lost 5 bases and the J gene lost 1 base, with 10 bases spanning the gap. Germline V CDR1 and CDR2: LNHDA, SQIVND (reference sequence). This CDR3 has 14 residues. For the CDR3, the DNA is TGTGCCAGTAGTGGGGGAGCGGGCACAGATACGCAGTATTTT. As protein: CASSGGAGTDTQYF. Variable domain in full (rest from reference TRBV19 and TRBJ2-3): DGGITQSPKYLFRKEGQNVTLSCEQNLNHDAMYWYRQDPGQGLRLIYYSQIVNDFQKGDIAEGYSVSREKKESFPLTVTSAQKNPTAFYLCASSGGAGTDTQYFGPGTRLTVL.

This clone turned up a few times. V is TRBV6-8 and J is TRBJ2-7, with 7 bases lining up with TRBD2. Germline-derived CDR1 and CDR2 are MNHGY and SAAAGT. The trim removed 6 bases at V and 3 bases at J, leaving 8 bases unmatched. The CDR3 is made up of 14 amino acids. The CDR3 sequence is CASREIGLVYEQYF. Here the CDR3 DNA reads TGTGCCAGCAGGGAAATCGGACTAGTCTACGAGCAGTACTTC.

This clone was seen only a few times. The rearrangement uses TRBV4-1 and TRBJ2-1, with D unclear. V was clipped by 1 base and J by 2 bases, with 9 bases between them. The length of the CDR3 is 15 residues. Germline CDR1 is MGHRA and CDR2 is YSYEKL. The CDR3 bases are TGCGCCAGCAGCCAAGGAGGCGTGGCCTACAATGAGCAGTTCTTC. Translating gives CASSQGGVAYNEQFF.